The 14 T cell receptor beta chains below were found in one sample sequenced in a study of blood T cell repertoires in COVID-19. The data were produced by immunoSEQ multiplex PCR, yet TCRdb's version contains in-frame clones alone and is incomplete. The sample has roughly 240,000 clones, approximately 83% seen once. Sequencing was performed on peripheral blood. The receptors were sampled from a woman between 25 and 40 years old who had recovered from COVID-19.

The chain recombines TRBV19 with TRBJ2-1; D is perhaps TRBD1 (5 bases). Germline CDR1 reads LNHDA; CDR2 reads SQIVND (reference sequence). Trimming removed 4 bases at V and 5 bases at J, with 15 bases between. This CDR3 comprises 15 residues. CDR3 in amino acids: CASSSRTSIDNEQFF. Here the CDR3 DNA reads TGTGCCAGTAGTAGTCGGACATCTATCGACAATGAGCAGTTCTTC.

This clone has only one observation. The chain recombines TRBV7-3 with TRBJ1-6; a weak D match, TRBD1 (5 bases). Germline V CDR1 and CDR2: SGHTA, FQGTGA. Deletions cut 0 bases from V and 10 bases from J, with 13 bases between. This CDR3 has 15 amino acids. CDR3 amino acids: CASSLTSGTVSPLHF. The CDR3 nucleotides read TGTGCCAGCAGCTTAACGTCGGGGACTGTATCACCCCTCCACTTT. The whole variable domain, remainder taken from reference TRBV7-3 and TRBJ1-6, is GAGVSQTPSNKVTEKGKYVELRCDPISGHTALYWYRQSLGQGPEFLIYFQGTGAADDSGLPNDRFFAVRPEGSVSTLKIQRTERGDSAVYLCASSLTSGTVSPLHFGNGTRLTVT.

The CDR3 is CASSNYLTYRGDGGYTF. The DNA for the CDR3 is TGTGCCAGCAGTAACTACCTCACCTACAGGGGAGATGGTGGCTACACCTTC. V gene TRBV6-2 or TRBV6-3 combines with J gene TRBJ1-2, with 7 bases fitting TRBD1. The CDR3 contains 17 residues. CDR1 and CDR2 from the germline V gene are MNHEY and SVGEGT. V was clipped by 5 bases and J by 7 bases; unmatched bases: 19.

Written as DNA, the CDR3 is TGTGCCAGCAGCTTAGATCGGGGACAGCCCCAAGAGACCCAGTACTTC. Amino acids: CASSLDRGQPQETQYF. V and J are TRBV11-2 and TRBJ2-5; TRBD1 aligns across 7 bases. CDR1 SGHAT and CDR2 FQNNGV come from the germline V gene. The CDR3 has 16 residues. V lost 0 bases, J lost 1 base, and 5 bases stayed unmatched.

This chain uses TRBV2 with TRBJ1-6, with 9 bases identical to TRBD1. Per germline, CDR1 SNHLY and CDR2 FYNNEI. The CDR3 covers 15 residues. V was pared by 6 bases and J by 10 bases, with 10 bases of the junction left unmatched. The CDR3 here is CASRGGQGAESPLHF. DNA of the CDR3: TGTGCCAGCAGGGGGGGACAGGGTGCGGAATCACCCCTCCACTTT.

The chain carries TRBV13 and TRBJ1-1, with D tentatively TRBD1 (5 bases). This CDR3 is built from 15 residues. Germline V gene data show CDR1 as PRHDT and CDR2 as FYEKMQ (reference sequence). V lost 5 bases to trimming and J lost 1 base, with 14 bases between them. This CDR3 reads CASSDPRGENTEAFF. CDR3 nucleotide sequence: TGTGCCAGCAGCGATCCCCGGGGGGAGAACACTGAAGCTTTCTTT.

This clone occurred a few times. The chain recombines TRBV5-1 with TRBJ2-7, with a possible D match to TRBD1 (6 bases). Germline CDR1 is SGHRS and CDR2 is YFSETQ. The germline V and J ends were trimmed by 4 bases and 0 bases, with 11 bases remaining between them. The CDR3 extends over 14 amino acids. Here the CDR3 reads CASSRDRSSYEQYF. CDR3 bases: TGCGCCAGCAGCCGAGACAGGAGCTCCTACGAGCAGTACTTC.

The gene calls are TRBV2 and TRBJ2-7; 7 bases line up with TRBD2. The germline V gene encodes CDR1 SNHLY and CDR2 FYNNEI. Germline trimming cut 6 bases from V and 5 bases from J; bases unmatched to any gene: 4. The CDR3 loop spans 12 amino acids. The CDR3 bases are TGTGCCAGCAGAGAGCGGGGTGACGAGCAGTACTTC. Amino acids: CASRERGDEQYF. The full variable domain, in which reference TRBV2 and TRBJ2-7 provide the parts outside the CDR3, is EPEVTQTPSHQVTQMGQEVILRCVPISNHLYFYWYRQILGQKVEFLVSFYNNEISEKSEIFDDQFSVERPDGSNFTLKIRSTKLEDSAMYFCASRERGDEQYFGPGTRLTVT.

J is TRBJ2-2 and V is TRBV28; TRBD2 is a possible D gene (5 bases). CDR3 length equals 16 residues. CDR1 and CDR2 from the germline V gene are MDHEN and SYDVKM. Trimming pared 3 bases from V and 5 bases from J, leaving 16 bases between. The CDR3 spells CASSFQTASGTGELFF. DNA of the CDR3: TGTGCCAGCAGTTTCCAGACTGCTTCGGGGACCGGGGAGCTGTTTTTT.

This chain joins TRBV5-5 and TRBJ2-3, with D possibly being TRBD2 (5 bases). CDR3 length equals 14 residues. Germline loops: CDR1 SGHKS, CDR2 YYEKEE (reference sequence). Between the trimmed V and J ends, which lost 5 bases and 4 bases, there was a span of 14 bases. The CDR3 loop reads CASRQLGQADTQYF. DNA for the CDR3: TGTGCCAGCAGACAACTAGGGCAGGCAGATACGCAGTATTTT.

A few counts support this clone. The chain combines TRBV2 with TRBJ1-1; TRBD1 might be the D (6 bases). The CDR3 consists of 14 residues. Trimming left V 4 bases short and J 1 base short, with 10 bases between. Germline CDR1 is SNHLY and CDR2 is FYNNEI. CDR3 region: CASSVRQANTEAFF. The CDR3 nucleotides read TGTGCCAGCAGTGTAAGACAGGCGAACACTGAAGCTTTCTTT.

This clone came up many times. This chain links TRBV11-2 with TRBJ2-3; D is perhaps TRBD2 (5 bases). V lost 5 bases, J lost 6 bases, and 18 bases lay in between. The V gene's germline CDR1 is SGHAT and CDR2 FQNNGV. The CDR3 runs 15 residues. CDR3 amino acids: CASSNIGRERDTQYF. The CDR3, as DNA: TGTGCCAGCAGCAATATAGGACGGGAACGCGATACGCAGTATTTT.

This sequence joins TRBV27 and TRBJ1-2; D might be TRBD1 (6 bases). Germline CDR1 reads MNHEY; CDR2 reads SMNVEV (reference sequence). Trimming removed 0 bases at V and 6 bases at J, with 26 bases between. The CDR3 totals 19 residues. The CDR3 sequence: CASSLSTAQQGAGGDGYTF. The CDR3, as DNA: TGTGCCAGCAGTTTATCTACCGCACAACAGGGAGCAGGAGGTGATGGCTACACCTTC.

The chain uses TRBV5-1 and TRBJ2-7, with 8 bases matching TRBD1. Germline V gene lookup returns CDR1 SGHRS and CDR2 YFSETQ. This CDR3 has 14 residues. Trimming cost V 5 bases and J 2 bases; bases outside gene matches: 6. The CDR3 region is CASRQTGGTYEQYF. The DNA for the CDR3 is TGCGCCAGCAGGCAAACAGGGGGAACCTACGAGCAGTACTTC.